Following are 4 T cell receptor beta chains from one sample sequenced in a study of T cell responses to AZD1222 COVID-19 vaccine. Method: immunoSEQ multiplex PCR; TCRdb's copy keeps in-frame clones and lacks some. Here the sample spans some 170,000 clones, more than 75% being singletons. Here the sequenced sample was peripheral blood, taken 28 days after the second AZD1222 dose. Receptors were obtained from an adult who received the AZD1222 COVID-19 vaccine.

The V and J genes are TRBV5-1 and TRBJ1-4; D remains ambiguous. CDR1 is SGHRS and CDR2 is YFSETQ in the germline V gene. The CDR3 totals 16 residues. V lost 4 bases and J lost 7, with 20 bases in between. The CDR3 nucleotides are TGCGCCAGCAGCGCTGGTACGACGGTGTCGGTTGAAAAACTGTTTTTT. Translation: CASSAGTTVSVEKLFF.

The rearrangement links TRBV7-3 to TRBJ1-1; D is ambiguous. CDR1 and CDR2 from the germline V gene are SGHTA and FQGTGA. CDR3 size: 13 residues. V was shortened by 5 bases and J by 11 bases, with 18 bases between the two germline ends. The CDR3 spells CASSQSKGGLAFF. The CDR3 coding sequence is TGTGCCAGCAGCCAATCGAAGGGAGGGCTTGCTTTCTTT.

This sequence joins TRBV6-5 and TRBJ1-4, with 9 bases fitting TRBD1. The germline V gene has CDR1 MNHEY and CDR2 SVGAGI. The CDR3 sequence is 15 residues long. J lost 4 bases, V lost 5 bases, and 5 bases had no gene match. The DNA for the CDR3 is TGTGCCAGCAGTAACCCGGGACAGGGTAATGAAAAACTGTTTTTT. It encodes CASSNPGQGNEKLFF.

The chain links TRBV27 to TRBJ2-5; D unresolved. This CDR3 comprises 13 residues. Per the germline V gene, CDR1 is MNHEY and CDR2 is SMNVEV (reference sequence). Trimming stripped 5 bases from V and 4 bases from J, with 11 bases between. CDR3 region: CASSPGLPETQYF. In DNA form, the CDR3 reads TGTGCCAGCAGTCCCGGGCTCCCAGAGACCCAGTACTTC.